The next 24 T cell receptor beta chains were all read from a single sample in a study of T-cell memory formation after mild COVID-19. TCRdb called the 5' RACE reads again in MiXCR, with one record for every CDR3 protein. There are around 300,000 distinct CDR3 sequences in the sample; 10% to 15% occur only once, and roughly 23% lies in the top ten. Source material: PBMCs or a T cell subset sorted from them (not recorded which). The receptors were gathered from a young man who had mild COVID-19 (a few samples of this study predate the infection). Cell type and time point are not known.

This clonotype was seen only a few times. V usage is TRBV7-8 and J usage is TRBJ2-2; TRBD1 might be the D (5 bases). This CDR3 has 13 residues. The V end lost 5 bases, the J end lost 4 bases, and 8 bases lay between the germline ends. Germline V lookup: CDR1 SGHVS, CDR2 FQNEAQ. The CDR3 loop is CASSRDSTGELFF. In nucleotides, the CDR3 is TGTGCCAGCAGCAGAGACAGCACCGGGGAGCTGTTTTTT. The whole variable domain, filled in from reference TRBV7-8 and TRBJ2-2, reads GAGVSQSPRYKVAKRGQDVALRCDPISGHVSLFWYQQALGQGPEFLTYFQNEAQLDKSGLPSDRFFAERPEGSVSTLKIQRTQQEDSAVYLCASSRDSTGELFFGEGSRLTVL.

This clonotype was seen repeatedly, ten times or more. The J gene is TRBJ2-4, the V gene TRBV7-8, with D maybe TRBD1 (5 bases). The V end lost 5 bases, the J end lost 0 bases, and 17 bases lay between the germline ends. The CDR3 is 17 residues long. Germline V gene lookup returns CDR1 SGHVS and CDR2 FQNEAQ. The CDR3 loop reads CASSPSDSLLAKNIQYF. DNA for the CDR3: TGTGCCAGCAGCCCCAGCGACAGCTTACTAGCCAAAAACATTCAGTACTTC.

The chain is built from TRBV10-3 and TRBJ2-5; perhaps TRBD2 as D (5 bases). V lost 4 bases, J lost 2 bases, and 14 bases lay in between. The CDR3 has 15 residues. Germline CDR1 and CDR2: ENHRY and SYGVKD. CDR3 DNA sequence: TGTGCCATCAGTGGGTCCGGGAACCAACAAGAGACCCAGTACTTC. This gives the protein CAISGSGNQQETQYF.

This clonotype was observed at least ten times. This sequence joins TRBV5-1 and TRBJ1-5; D unclear. Germline assignment: CDR1 SGHRS and CDR2 YFSETQ. The CDR3 is 13 residues long. V gave up 2 bases and J gave up 5 bases, with 8 bases separating them. The CDR3 DNA is TGCGCCAGCAGCTTTTCCCCTGATCAGCCCCAGCATTTT. Residues: CASSFSPDQPQHF. The full variable domain, with the rest looked up from reference TRBV5-1 and TRBJ1-5, is KAGVTQTPRYLIKTRGQQVTLSCSPISGHRSVSWYQQTPGQGLQFLFEYFSETQRNKGNFPGRFSGRQFSNSRSEMNVSTLELGDSALYLCASSFSPDQPQHFGDGTRLSIL.

This clonotype was seen a handful of times. This sequence joins TRBV7-2 and TRBJ1-4; no firm D call. V was trimmed by 2 bases and J by 4 bases, leaving 14 bases between them. This CDR3 is 16 amino acids long. Germline CDR1 is SGHTA and CDR2 is FQGNSA. The CDR3 loop is CASSLRSYSGNEKLFF. The CDR3 DNA is TGTGCCAGCAGCTTACGTTCCTACTCGGGTAATGAAAAACTGTTTTTT. Together with reference TRBV7-2 and TRBJ1-4, the CDR3 gives the full variable domain: GAGVSQSPSNKVTEKGKDVELRCDPISGHTALYWYRQSLGQGLEFLIYFQGNSAPDKSGLPSDRFSAERTGGSVSTLTIQRTQQEDSAVYLCASSLRSYSGNEKLFFGSGTQLSVL.

This clonotype was counted between two and nine times. The chain links TRBV7-6 to TRBJ2-5; D may be TRBD1 (5 bases). V was shortened by 1 base and J by 5 bases, with 20 bases between the two germline ends. Germline V CDR1 and CDR2: SGHVS, FNYEAQ. This CDR3 contains 17 residues. CDR3: CASSLVFIGRDMETQYF. The CDR3 nucleotides are TGTGCCAGCAGCTTAGTATTCATCGGCAGGGATATGGAGACCCAGTACTTC. Using reference TRBV7-6 and TRBJ2-5 for the parts outside the CDR3, the full variable domain is GAGVSQSPRYKVTKRGQDVALRCDPISGHVSLYWYRQALGQGPEFLTYFNYEAQQDKSGLPNDRFSAERPEGSISTLTIQRTEQRDSAMYRCASSLVFIGRDMETQYFGPGTRLLVL.

This clonotype was seen ten or more times. The V call is TRBV29-1, the J call TRBJ2-5; D possibly corresponds to TRBD1 (6 bases). The CDR3 is 12 residues long. Germline V lookup: CDR1 SQVTM, CDR2 ANQGSEA. The CDR3 loop reads CSFDLTGETQYF. CDR3 DNA sequence: TGCAGTTTCGACCTCACAGGGGAGACCCAGTACTTC.

This clonotype was seen a handful of times. V usage is TRBV11-2 and J usage is TRBJ2-5; TRBD1 matches 8 bases. The CDR3 contains 13 residues. J was trimmed by 6 bases and V by 5 bases; bases with no gene match: 5. The germline CDR1 and CDR2 sequences are SGHAT and FQNNGV. CDR3 residues: CASSLWTGKTQYF. CDR3 sequence (DNA): TGTGCCAGCAGCCTCTGGACAGGGAAGACCCAGTACTTC.

The rearrangement uses TRBV7-2 and TRBJ1-4; D ambiguous. CDR3 length equals 13 residues. CDR1 is SGHTA, CDR2 FQGNSA, per germline. V was clipped by 8 bases and J by 5 bases, with 12 bases between them. CDR3 residues: CASQSRGNEKLFF. The CDR3 nucleotides read TGTGCCAGCCAAAGCCGCGGCAATGAAAAACTGTTTTTT.

This clonotype was seen a few times. The chain couples TRBV4-1 to TRBJ2-4; D is perhaps TRBD1 or TRBD2 (5 bases each). The CDR3 contains 19 residues. Germline assignment: CDR1 MGHRA and CDR2 YSYEKL. Trimming left V 1 base short and J 0 bases short, with 19 bases between. Here the CDR3 DNA reads TGCGCCAGCAGCCAAGGAGGGGCTGGGAGAACACTAGCCAAAAACATTCAGTACTTC. This sequence encodes CASSQGGAGRTLAKNIQYF.

This clonotype was seen more than once but under ten times. The chain employs TRBV5-1 and TRBJ1-2, with a possible D match to TRBD1 (5 bases). The length of the CDR3 is 15 residues. Germline-derived CDR1 and CDR2 are SGHRS and YFSETQ. The V gene lost 4 bases and the J gene lost 4 bases, with 17 bases spanning the gap. The CDR3 loop is CASSDPGYSGYGYTF. The CDR3 region has the DNA TGCGCCAGCAGCGATCCAGGGTATTCGGGCTATGGCTACACCTTC.

This chain uses TRBV5-1 with TRBJ2-7; TRBD1 is a possible D gene (5 bases). CDR3 length equals 15 residues. CDR1 and CDR2 (germline): SGHRS, YFSETQ. Deletions cut 2 bases from V and 5 bases from J, with 17 bases between. In nucleotides, the CDR3 is TGCGCCAGCAGCTTTGGCCAAGGGGCCGTTGACGAGCAGTACGTC. Amino acid sequence: CASSFGQGAVDEQYV.

The chain couples TRBV5-1 to TRBJ2-3; D remains ambiguous. The CDR3 loop spans 12 amino acids. Trimming shortened V by 0 bases and J by 10 bases, and 9 bases separated the two germline ends. Germline V gene lookup returns CDR1 SGHRS and CDR2 YFSETQ. As DNA, the CDR3 is TGCGCCAGCAGCTTGGGAGCCTCGGCGCAGTATTTT. Protein: CASSLGASAQYF.

V usage is TRBV2 and J usage is TRBJ2-3, with 7 positions matching TRBD2. CDR3 length: 15 amino acids. Unmatched junction bases numbered 11, after V lost 8 bases and J lost 3 bases. The germline CDR1 and CDR2 sequences are SNHLY and FYNNEI. This CDR3 reads CASGQERERTDTQYF. The DNA for the CDR3 is TGTGCCAGCGGGCAGGAGCGGGAAAGAACAGATACGCAGTATTTT.

In this sample, this clonotype turned up a few times. The gene calls are TRBV25-1 and TRBJ2-6, with D hard to call. Germline V gene lookup returns CDR1 MGHDK and CDR2 SYGVNS. The CDR3 totals 14 residues. The ends were cut back, 2 bases at V and 0 bases at J, with 2 bases in the middle. The CDR3 reads CASSEHSGANVLTF. For the CDR3, the DNA is TGTGCCAGCAGTGAACACTCTGGGGCCAACGTCCTGACTTTC.

This clonotype was detected ten times or more. This chain joins TRBV18 and TRBJ1-5, with TRBD1 as a possible D gene (5 bases). The length of the CDR3 is 13 residues. Germline CDR1 and CDR2: KGHSH and LQKENI. V shed 5 bases and J shed 3 bases, with 8 bases lying between them. CDR3 region: CASSGAFNQPQHF. The CDR3 DNA follows: TGTGCCAGCTCAGGGGCCTTCAATCAGCCCCAGCATTTT.

The V call is TRBV25-1, the J call TRBJ2-2; D call uncertain. V shed 3 bases and J shed 6 bases, with 8 bases lying between them. CDR3 length equals 13 residues. Germline CDR1 reads MGHDK; CDR2 reads SYGVNS. The CDR3 DNA is TGTGCCAGCAGTGATTTTGGGCCCGGGGAGCTGTTTTTT. It is translated as CASSDFGPGELFF. The full variable domain, in which reference TRBV25-1 and TRBJ2-2 provide the parts outside the CDR3, is EADIYQTPRYLVIGTGKKITLECSQTMGHDKMYWYQQDPGMELHLIHYSYGVNSTEKGDLSSESTVSRIRTEHFPLTLESARPSHTSQYLCASSDFGPGELFFGEGSRLTVL.

This rearrangement joins TRBV12-3 or TRBV12-4 to TRBJ2-2; no firm D call. Trimming pared 4 bases from V and 2 bases from J, leaving 8 bases between. This CDR3 spans 14 amino acids. DNA for the CDR3: TGTGCCAGCAGTTATATAGCAAACACCGGGGAGCTGTTTTTT. Residues: CASSYIANTGELFF.

This clonotype was seen many times. The J gene is TRBJ1-2, the V gene TRBV3-1; the D is unclear. CDR1 and CDR2 (germline): LGHDT, YNNKEL (reference sequence). V lost 3 bases and J 3 bases, leaving 14 bases between the germline ends. The CDR3 runs 15 residues. CDR3 in DNA: TGTGCCAGCAGCCATATCGACACCTTATACTATGGCTACACCTTC. Translating it yields CASSHIDTLYYGYTF. Using reference TRBV3-1 and TRBJ1-2 for the parts outside the CDR3, the full variable domain is DTAVSQTPKYLVTQMGNDKSIKCEQNLGHDTMYWYKQDSKKFLKIMFSYNNKELIINETVPNRFSPKSPDKAHLNLHINSLELGDSAVYFCASSHIDTLYYGYTFGSGTRLTVV.

CDR3 nucleotides: TGTGCCAGCAGACGACTAGGCGGCCAAGAGACCCAGTACTTC. It translates to CASRRLGGQETQYF. The gene calls are TRBV27 and TRBJ2-5; weak D call: TRBD2 (6 bases). Trimming removed 6 bases from V and 1 base from J, with 12 bases in between. CDR3 length equals 14 residues. Germline V gives CDR1 MNHEY, CDR2 SMNVEV (reference sequence).

This clonotype has only a few counts. The chain couples TRBV4-3 to TRBJ2-7, with D unresolved. V gave up 2 bases and J gave up 2 bases, with 10 bases separating them. The CDR3 sequence is 14 residues long. Germline V lookup: CDR1 LGHNA, CDR2 YSLEER. In DNA form, the CDR3 reads TGCGCCAGCAGCCAACTGGACCGTCCCTACGAGCAGTACTTC. It yields the protein CASSQLDRPYEQYF.

This chain links TRBV20-1 with TRBJ2-5; a possible D gene is TRBD2 (7 bases). V was clipped by 5 bases and J by 7 bases, with 23 bases between them. Germline CDR1 is DFQATT and CDR2 is SNEGSKA (reference sequence). The CDR3 contains 15 residues. Written as DNA, the CDR3 is TGCAGTGCTGGGCGTGGGGGGGCCACGTTCGGGACCCAGTACTTC. Translation gives CSAGRGGATFGTQYF.

The chain joins TRBV10-3 to TRBJ2-1; TRBD1 is a possible D gene (5 bases). The V end lost 0 bases, the J end lost 7 bases, and 7 bases lay between the germline ends. The CDR3 covers 13 residues. CDR1 is ENHRY and CDR2 is SYGVKD in the germline V gene. The CDR3 spells CAISESRENEQFF. DNA for the CDR3: TGTGCCATCAGTGAGTCCAGGGAAAATGAGCAGTTCTTC.

The sample holds a few counts of this clonotype. The J gene is TRBJ2-1, the V gene TRBV7-2, with D hard to call. Germline V gene lookup returns CDR1 SGHTA and CDR2 FQGNSA. CDR3 size: 14 residues. Trimming shortened V by 3 bases and J by 1 base, and 7 bases separated the two germline ends. The CDR3 loop is CASSFMVSYNEQFF. The CDR3 DNA reads TGTGCCAGCAGCTTCATGGTGTCCTACAATGAGCAGTTCTTC.